This T cell receptor (beta chain) was recorded in a study of blood T cell repertoires in COVID-19. As for the study in general: Donors in the United States, Italy and Spain gave samples during acute or convalescent COVID-19. T cells, B-cell-depleted T cells, or PBMCs provided the cDNA or gDNA that served as material.

The CDR3 consists of 13 residues. The junction had 2 bases not matched to a gene; V was cut back by 2 bases and J by 5 bases. The method was immunoSEQ multiplex PCR; TCRdb's version includes in-frame clones alone and lacks a portion of them. The table includes 20,000 to 25,000 clones, 75% to 95% detected once. This chain connects TRBV12-3 or TRBV12-4 to TRBJ1-1, with 7 positions matching TRBD1. The sequencing sample was made of peripheral blood. This receptor was identified in a human donor in a cohort sampled during active COVID-19. CDR3 amino acids: CASSLRGRTEAFF. CDR3 DNA: TGTGCCAGCAGTTTAAGGGGGCGGACTGAAGCTTTCTTT.